The clone carrying this T cell receptor beta chain was counted ten times or more. Its antigen is unknown. The entry originates in a study of T cells in Graves' hyperthyroidism and ophthalmopathy. Study overall: Staff took peripheral blood when the initial diagnosis was made, before any treatment began. General study results and limits: Most thyroid clonotypes with frequency above 0.001 were detected in blood.

Clinical symptoms, serum thyroxine and TRAb, thyroid ultrasound and orbital computed tomography were used for the diagnoses. Germline V gene lookup returns CDR1 SEHNR and CDR2 FQNEAQ (reference sequence). Trimming pared 5 bases from V and 0 bases from J, leaving 11 bases between. The CDR3 contains 14 residues. Researchers took RNA transcripts and amplified the TCR beta CDR3 regions from them. RT-PCR in the first round (using the HTBI primer set) targeted the TCR CDR3. Each CDR3 protein gets one entry after TCRdb re-called the multiplex PCR reads with MiXCR. The sample records around 600,000 distinct CDR3 sequences, about 14% being singletons.

This TCR came from a woman under 30 with Graves' ophthalmopathy. The chain employs TRBV7-9 and TRBJ2-7, with D possibly matching TRBD2 (6 bases). Sequenced: blood. CDR3 sequence reads: CASSPGLFSYEQYF. Written as DNA, the CDR3 is TGTGCCAGCAGCCCGGGACTGTTCTCCTACGAGCAGTACTTC.